These 28 T cell receptor beta chains were sequenced from one sample in a study of blood T cell repertoires in COVID-19. Here immunoSEQ multiplex PCR was the method, and the copy in TCRdb shows in-frame clones only, minus some. The sample has roughly 260,000 clones, less than 85% seen once. The specimen sequenced was peripheral blood. These receptors came from a woman aged 18-35 years with acute or convalescent COVID-19.

This clone appeared a few times. J is TRBJ1-6 and V is TRBV19; possible D gene TRBD1, 6 bases. Germline V lookup: CDR1 LNHDA, CDR2 SQIVND (reference sequence). V was cut by 6 bases and J by 7 bases, with 19 bases left in between. The CDR3 sequence is 16 residues long. The CDR3 loop is CASRTVVRGGNSPLHF. As DNA, the CDR3 is TGTGCCAGTAGGACTGTCGTCAGGGGTGGGAATTCACCCCTCCACTTT. The whole variable domain, remainder taken from reference TRBV19 and TRBJ1-6, is DGGITQSPKYLFRKEGQNVTLSCEQNLNHDAMYWYRQDPGQGLRLIYYSQIVNDFQKGDIAEGYSVSREKKESFPLTVTSAQKNPTAFYLCASRTVVRGGNSPLHFGNGTRLTVT.

The count of this clone is one. CDR3 residues: CASSYITGGLGYTF. The DNA of the CDR3 is TGTGCCAGCAGCTACATTACAGGGGGCCTTGGCTACACCTTC. V gene TRBV3-1 (or the pseudogene TRBV3-2) combines with J gene TRBJ1-2, with 9 bases fitting TRBD1. This CDR3 contains 14 residues. Trimming at V came to 5 bases and at J to 7 bases, leaving 8 bases not matched to a gene. Germline CDR1 reads LGHDT; CDR2 reads YNNKEL (reference sequence).

In this sample, this clone turned up a few times. The chain uses TRBV7-9 and TRBJ1-4, with 8 bases lining up with TRBD1. Germline V CDR1 and CDR2: SEHNR, FQNEAQ (reference sequence). Unmatched junction bases numbered 6, after V lost 5 bases and J lost 4 bases. The CDR3 sequence is 15 residues long. The CDR3 is CASSAQGAGNEKLFF. The CDR3 DNA follows: TGTGCCAGCAGCGCCCAGGGGGCCGGTAATGAAAAACTGTTTTTT.

This sequence joins TRBV30 and TRBJ1-5; maybe TRBD1 (5 bases). The CDR3 runs to 15 residues. V was clipped by 1 base and J by 0 bases, with 10 bases between them. The germline gives CDR1 GTSNPN, CDR2 SVGIG (reference sequence). CDR3 nucleotides: TGTGCCTGGAGTGAAACAGGATTTAGCAATCAGCCCCAGCATTTT. Translating it yields CAWSETGFSNQPQHF.

A single count supports this clone. This chain joins TRBV6-1 and TRBJ1-1; D is uncertain. This CDR3 has 14 residues. The germline V gene encodes CDR1 MNHNS and CDR2 SASEGT. V was shortened by 2 bases and J by 5 bases, with 12 bases between the two germline ends. The DNA of the CDR3 is TGTGCCAGCAGTGAAAACTGGGGAGGAACTGAAGCTTTCTTT. The encoded protein is CASSENWGGTEAFF.

This clone turned up a few times. The V gene is TRBV4-3, the J gene TRBJ1-6, with 8 positions matching TRBD1. Germline values: CDR1 LGHNA, CDR2 YSLEER. The CDR3 covers 18 residues. The trim removed 0 bases at V and 3 bases at J, leaving 7 bases unmatched. The CDR3 DNA reads as TGCGCCAGCAGCCAAGACGGGGAGGGGACAGGCTATAATTCACCCCTCCACTTT. This gives the protein CASSQDGEGTGYNSPLHF.

V gene TRBV3-1 (or the pseudogene TRBV3-2) combines with J gene TRBJ2-1; 7 bases match TRBD2. The CDR3 spans 14 residues. Germline CDR1 is LGHDT and CDR2 is YNNKEL (reference sequence). V gave up 6 bases and J gave up 6 bases; unmatched junction bases: 8. The CDR3 DNA sequence: TGTGCCAGCAGAACCGGGACTACCCCCAATGAGCAGTTCTTC. Translating it yields CASRTGTTPNEQFF.

The V call is TRBV19, the J call TRBJ1-5, with D tentatively TRBD1 (5 bases). Germline V lookup: CDR1 LNHDA, CDR2 SQIVND (reference sequence). This CDR3 has 18 amino acids. Trimming removed 6 bases at V and 1 base at J, with 22 bases between. Written as DNA, the CDR3 is TGTGCCAGTAGACTCGGGAGGGCAGGGATACCCAGCAATCAGCCCCAGCATTTT. Its translation is CASRLGRAGIPSNQPQHF.

V and J are TRBV5-8 and TRBJ1-4; D is perhaps TRBD1 (5 bases). The CDR3 length is 15 residues. V dropped 3 bases and J dropped 5 bases, with 14 bases sitting between them. Per the germline V gene, CDR1 is SGHTS and CDR2 is YDEGEE. This CDR3 is CASSSVGGDNEKLFF. The CDR3 nucleotides are TGTGCCAGCAGCTCGGTCGGGGGGGACAATGAAAAACTGTTTTTT.

The chain carries TRBV18 and TRBJ1-6; 7 bases are a match to TRBD1. The trim removed 2 bases at V and 1 base at J, leaving 5 bases unmatched. Germline CDR1 is KGHSH and CDR2 is LQKENI. The CDR3 is made up of 17 amino acids. The CDR3 region has the DNA TGTGCCAGCTCACCAGTGGCAGGGGGATCCTATAATTCACCCCTCCACTTT. It encodes CASSPVAGGSYNSPLHF.

The rearrangement links TRBV5-1 to TRBJ2-2; TRBD1 aligns across 10 bases. V was pared by 3 bases and J by 7 bases, with 9 bases of the junction left unmatched. The CDR3 covers 16 residues. From germline, CDR1 is SGHRS and CDR2 YFSETQ. The CDR3 sequence is CASSSGQGTGYGELFF. The CDR3 region has the DNA TGCGCCAGCAGCTCGGGACAGGGGACCGGATACGGGGAGCTGTTTTTT.

J is TRBJ1-5 and V is TRBV18; the match to TRBD1 covers 7 bases. This CDR3 is built from 13 residues. V was clipped by 8 bases and J by 4 bases; unmatched bases: 5. Germline-derived CDR1 and CDR2 are KGHSH and LQKENI. CDR3 loop: CASTRGQNQPQHF. The CDR3 nucleotides are TGTGCCAGCACCCGGGGACAGAATCAGCCCCAGCATTTT.

CDR3 region: CASSLETGLAYNEQFF. The CDR3 DNA follows: TGCGCCAGCAGCCTTGAGACGGGACTAGCTTACAATGAGCAGTTCTTC. The chain combines TRBV4-1 with TRBJ2-1; TRBD2 matches at 9 bases. CDR1 is MGHRA and CDR2 is YSYEKL in the germline V gene. The CDR3 runs 16 residues. V was pared by 4 bases and J by 4 bases, with 8 bases of the junction left unmatched.

This chain connects TRBV25-1 to TRBJ2-1, with 9 positions matching TRBD2. V trimming: 3 bases; J trimming: 5 bases; junction bases outside the gene matches: 2. The CDR3 consists of 14 residues. Germline V gives CDR1 MGHDK, CDR2 SYGVNS. CDR3 protein: CASSDLAGNNEQFF. CDR3 nucleotide sequence: TGTGCCAGCAGTGATCTAGCGGGGAACAATGAGCAGTTCTTC. Filled out from reference TRBV25-1 and TRBJ2-1, the complete variable domain reads EADIYQTPRYLVIGTGKKITLECSQTMGHDKMYWYQQDPGMELHLIHYSYGVNSTEKGDLSSESTVSRIRTEHFPLTLESARPSHTSQYLCASSDLAGNNEQFFGPGTRLTVL.

This chain joins TRBV7-2 and TRBJ2-7; 9 bases fit TRBD1. The V segment lost 6 bases and the J segment 0 bases; nucleotides outside the gene matches: 9. This CDR3 has 16 residues. Germline V gives CDR1 SGHTA, CDR2 FQGNSA. The CDR3 nucleotides are TGTGCCAGCAGACAAGCCGGGACAGGGAACTCCTACGAGCAGTACTTC. Amino acids: CASRQAGTGNSYEQYF.

In DNA, the CDR3 is TGCGCCAGCAGGAACCGGGACAGAACCTACGAGCAGTACTTC. It encodes CASRNRDRTYEQYF. The chain has TRBV10-1 and TRBJ2-7; 7 bases line up with TRBD1. The CDR3 extends over 14 amino acids. V shed 6 bases and J 2 bases; nucleotides not matched to a gene: 7. CDR1 is WNHNN and CDR2 is SYGVQD in the germline V gene (reference sequence).

This rearrangement joins TRBV10-2 to TRBJ1-5; a weak D match, TRBD1 (6 bases). In germline, CDR1 is WSHSY, CDR2 SAAADI. The CDR3 runs to 13 residues. V was shortened by 10 bases and J by 1 base, with 11 bases between the two germline ends. CDR3 loop: CATSTGSNQPQHF. CDR3 DNA: TGCGCCACCTCGACAGGCAGCAATCAGCCCCAGCATTTT.

The chain is built from TRBV5-4 and TRBJ2-1, with TRBD2 identical over 10 bases. The CDR3 loop spans 14 amino acids. In germline, CDR1 is SGHNT, CDR2 YYREEE (reference sequence). The V and J ends lost 5 bases and 5 bases, in that order; junction bases with no gene match: 4. DNA of the CDR3: TGTGCCAGCAGACTAGCGGGGAGTCACAATGAGCAGTTCTTC. The encoded protein is CASRLAGSHNEQFF.

V usage is TRBV5-1 and J usage is TRBJ2-5; 8 bases match TRBD1. The CDR3 consists of 14 residues. Germline V CDR1 and CDR2: SGHRS, YFSETQ. The V segment lost 3 bases and the J segment 2 bases; nucleotides outside the gene matches: 3. The CDR3 protein is CASSSDRGQETQYF. As DNA, the CDR3 is TGCGCCAGCAGCTCAGACAGGGGACAAGAGACCCAGTACTTC. Using reference TRBV5-1 and TRBJ2-5 for the parts outside the CDR3, the full variable domain is KAGVTQTPRYLIKTRGQQVTLSCSPISGHRSVSWYQQTPGQGLQFLFEYFSETQRNKGNFPGRFSGRQFSNSRSEMNVSTLELGDSALYLCASSSDRGQETQYFGPGTRLLVL.

There are a few counts of this clone. The J gene is TRBJ2-3, the V gene TRBV5-4; 12 nucleotides align to TRBD2. Per germline, CDR1 SGHNT and CDR2 YYREEE (reference sequence). V trimming: 4 bases; J trimming: 0 bases; junction bases outside the gene matches: 6. CDR3 length equals 17 residues. For the CDR3, the DNA is TGTGCCAGCAGCCATAGACTAGCGGGGGCTAGCACAGATACGCAGTATTTT. Translated: CASSHRLAGASTDTQYF.

Only one count was recorded for this clone. The genes are TRBV19 and TRBJ2-4, with a tentative D call TRBD1 (5 bases). Germline V gene data show CDR1 as LNHDA and CDR2 as SQIVND (reference sequence). This CDR3 spans 13 amino acids. Trimming shortened V by 3 bases and J by 4 bases, and 7 bases separated the two germline ends. The CDR3 DNA reads as TGTGCCAGTAGTATGGGGCCAAAAAACATTCAGTACTTC. Amino acids: CASSMGPKNIQYF. Filled out from reference TRBV19 and TRBJ2-4, the complete variable domain reads DGGITQSPKYLFRKEGQNVTLSCEQNLNHDAMYWYRQDPGQGLRLIYYSQIVNDFQKGDIAEGYSVSREKKESFPLTVTSAQKNPTAFYLCASSMGPKNIQYFGAGTRLSVL.

The DNA for the CDR3 is TGTGCCAGCAGCCCGTCGGGGGCCTACGAGCAGTACTTC. This sequence encodes CASSPSGAYEQYF. The J gene is TRBJ2-7, the V gene TRBV7-9; TRBD2 is a possible D gene (6 bases). There are 13 residues in the CDR3. Germline V CDR1 and CDR2: SEHNR, FQNEAQ (reference sequence). V was clipped by 5 bases and J by 2 bases, with 10 bases between them.

For the CDR3, the DNA is TGTGCCAGCAGCCGGGACAGGGGGTGGACCGGGGAGCTGTTTTTT. Encoded protein: CASSRDRGWTGELFF. This sequence joins TRBV5-4 and TRBJ2-2; 11 nucleotides agree with TRBD1. V was pared by 4 bases and J by 5 bases, with 4 bases of the junction left unmatched. There are 15 residues in the CDR3. Germline V gene lookup returns CDR1 SGHNT and CDR2 YYREEE (reference sequence). Looking up the rest from reference TRBV5-4 and TRBJ2-2 gives the full variable domain: ETGVTQSPTHLIKTRGQQVTLRCSSQSGHNTVSWYQQALGQGPQFIFQYYREEENGRGNFPPRFSGLQFPNYSSELNVNALELDDSALYLCASSRDRGWTGELFFGEGSRLTVL.

The chain uses TRBV11-1 and TRBJ2-3, with TRBD2 identical over 13 bases. CDR3 length equals 16 residues. V gave up 5 bases and J gave up 4 bases; unmatched junction bases: 6. Germline CDR1 and CDR2: SGHAT and FQDESV (reference sequence). The CDR3 region has the DNA TGTGCCAGCAGCCCCCGGACTAGCGGGGGACCAGATACGCAGTATTTT. This translates into CASSPRTSGGPDTQYF.

This chain uses TRBV25-1 with TRBJ1-2; 9 nucleotides match TRBD1. The germline gives CDR1 MGHDK, CDR2 SYGVNS. V lost 2 bases, J lost 8 bases, and 6 bases stayed unmatched. This CDR3 region has 14 residues. The CDR3, as DNA: TGTGCCAGCAGTGAAGCCGGGACAGGGAAGGGCTACACCTTC. Its protein product is CASSEAGTGKGYTF.

The chain joins TRBV19 to TRBJ2-1; D ambiguous. CDR1 and CDR2 (germline): LNHDA, SQIVND (reference sequence). CDR3 length: 14 residues. Trimming shortened V by 3 bases and J by 6 bases, and 12 bases separated the two germline ends. CDR3 in amino acids: CASSIGQYPNEQFF. The CDR3, as DNA: TGTGCCAGTAGTATTGGGCAGTACCCCAATGAGCAGTTCTTC.

This clone is a singleton in its sample. This chain joins TRBV19 and TRBJ1-1; D possibly corresponds to TRBD1 (5 bases). Trimming pared 7 bases from V and 3 bases from J, leaving 18 bases between. Germline CDR1 reads LNHDA; CDR2 reads SQIVND (reference sequence). The length of the CDR3 is 15 residues. CDR3 in amino acids: CASTLWGVGDTEAFF. As DNA, the CDR3 is TGTGCCAGTACCCTCTGGGGGGTTGGGGACACTGAAGCTTTCTTT.

The chain recombines TRBV9 with TRBJ2-7; a weak D match, TRBD1 (5 bases). Germline V gene lookup returns CDR1 SGDLS and CDR2 YYNGEE. The V and J ends lost 0 bases and 1 base respectively, with 17 bases between them. The CDR3 covers 17 residues. The CDR3 nucleotides read TGTGCCAGCAGCGTAGGTCTGGGGCAGCGAACATCCTACGAGCAGTACTTC. It specifies CASSVGLGQRTSYEQYF.